Listed below are T cell receptor beta chains from one sample, sequenced in a study of T cell changes during pregnancy in multiple sclerosis. The method was immunoSEQ multiplex PCR; TCRdb's version includes in-frame clones alone and lacks a portion of them. The data hold 45,000 or so clones, with approximately 90% observed a single time. The source was CD8+ T cells from peripheral blood mononuclear cells, collected in the second trimester of pregnancy. These receptors originate from a female donor with multiple sclerosis, enrolled in a pregnancy study. Each CDR3 is given with its conserved first and last residue. The D gene is left open where the match is weak. A clone size is listed for some rows: how often the clone was seen (once, few, many), or a class if it is expanded.

j_call d_call clone_size v_call cdr3_aa cdr3_nt
TRBJ1-2 NA NA TRBV15 CATSRDSEAPSNYGYTF TGTGCCACCAGCAGAGATTCGGAGGCCCCCTCTAACTATGGCTACACCTTC
TRBJ1-6 TRBD1 NA TRBV27 CASTAGTGPNSPLHF TGTGCCAGCACCGCCGGGACAGGGCCTAATTCACCCCTCCACTTT
TRBJ1-2 TRBD1 NA TRBV11-1 CASSSMGQAQFDGYTF TGTGCCAGCAGCTCGATGGGACAGGCACAATTTGATGGCTACACCTTC
TRBJ1-2 NA NA TRBV7-9 CASSLSSAGINYGYTF TGTGCCAGCAGCTTGTCATCTGCAGGGATCAACTATGGCTACACCTTC
TRBJ1-1 NA NA TRBV14 CASSQVAGDEAFF TGTGCCAGCAGCCAAGTGGCAGGGGATGAAGCTTTCTTT
TRBJ2-7 NA NA TRBV19 CASSPGSYEQYF TGTGCCAGTAGTCCGGGGTCCTACGAGCAGTACTTC
TRBJ2-7 NA NA TRBV4-1 CASSQVEASSLVYEQYF TGCGCCAGCAGCCAAGTTGAGGCAAGCTCCCTAGTCTACGAGCAGTACTTC
TRBJ2-1 TRBD1 NA TRBV30 CAWSAWTGWNEQFF TGTGCCTGGAGTGCATGGACAGGGTGGAATGAGCAGTTCTTC
TRBJ2-1 NA NA TRBV9 CASSVEGTYNEQFF TGTGCCAGCAGCGTAGAGGGGACCTACAATGAGCAGTTCTTC
TRBJ2-1 TRBD1 NA TRBV4-1 CASSPSGTGSYEQFF TGCGCCAGCAGCCCTTCCGGGACAGGGTCCTATGAGCAGTTCTTC
TRBJ2-1 TRBD2 NA TRBV9 CASSRVPSGGNDEQFF TGTGCCAGCAGCCGAGTGCCTAGCGGGGGGAACGATGAGCAGTTCTTC
TRBJ2-3 TRBD2 NA TRBV5-6 CASSQRLAGTTDTQYF TGTGCCAGCAGCCAGAGACTAGCGGGGACCACAGATACGCAGTATTTT
TRBJ2-7 NA NA TRBV6-1 CARPAVAGEQYF TGTGCCAGGCCGGCAGTGGCGGGCGAGCAGTACTTC
TRBJ1-1 NA NA TRBV7-2 CASSLWGGTEAFF TGTGCCAGCAGCTTATGGGGGGGGACTGAAGCTTTCTTT
TRBJ2-3 NA NA TRBV4-3 CASSQGPGRGDTQYF TGCGCCAGCAGCCAAGGACCGGGGAGGGGGGATACGCAGTATTTT
TRBJ1-3 NA NA TRBV15 CATSPSQTVGNTIYF TGTGCCACCAGCCCATCCCAAACAGTAGGAAACACCATATATTTT
TRBJ2-7 NA once TRBV5-6 CASSFSRDEQYF TGTGCCAGCAGCTTTTCCAGGGACGAGCAGTACTTC
TRBJ1-5 NA NA TRBV2 CASSTPSHSNQPQHF TGTGCCAGCAGTACCCCAAGCCATAGCAATCAGCCCCAGCATTTT
TRBJ1-1 TRBD1 once TRBV7-9 CASSFRDRGPEAFF TGTGCCAGCAGCTTCCGAGACAGGGGGCCTGAAGCTTTCTTT
TRBJ2-7 NA NA TRBV4-3 CASSQDTSLFAEQYF TGCGCCAGCAGCCAAGATACGAGTCTCTTCGCCGAGCAGTACTTC
TRBJ2-7 NA NA TRBV5-4 CASSLTSRGYEQYF TGTGCCAGCAGCCTTACTAGTCGGGGCTACGAGCAGTACTTC
TRBJ2-5 TRBD1 NA TRBV7-9 CASSPRQGGIQETQYF TGTGCCAGCAGCCCCCGACAGGGGGGAATCCAAGAGACCCAGTACTTC
TRBJ2-7 TRBD2 NA TRBV5-6 CASSLMRGGFYEQYF TGTGCCAGCAGCTTGATGCGGGGGGGGTTCTACGAGCAGTACTTC
TRBJ1-2 TRBD1 NA TRBV7-9 CASSLGRTGGGYGYTF TGTGCCAGCAGCTTAGGGCGGACAGGGGGAGGCTATGGCTACACCTTC
TRBJ2-7 NA once TRBV28 CASSFRGPAYEQYF TGTGCCAGCAGTTTCAGAGGGCCCGCCTACGAGCAGTACTTC
TRBJ1-6 TRBD1 NA TRBV15 CATSSDRGRKSPLHF TGTGCCACCAGCAGCGACAGGGGGCGTAAGTCACCCCTCCACTTT
TRBJ1-5 NA NA TRBV4-2 CASSQAGEVYSNQPQHF TGTGCCAGCAGCCAAGCGGGGGAGGTTTATAGCAATCAGCCCCAGCATTTT
TRBJ2-7 NA NA TRBV19 CATAAGTYEQYF TGTGCCACCGCTGCGGGCACCTACGAGCAGTACTTC
TRBJ1-2 NA NA TRBV7-9 CASSLGDSNYGYTF TGTGCCAGCAGCTTAGGTGACTCTAACTATGGCTACACCTTC
TRBJ2-3 NA NA TRBV13 CASSSRGLARDTDTQYF TGTGCCAGCAGCTCTAGGGGGCTAGCGAGGGACACAGATACGCAGTATTTT
TRBJ2-3 NA NA TRBV27 CASSLLPGGTDTQYF TGTGCCAGCAGTCTGCTCCCGGGGGGCACAGATACGCAGTATTTT
TRBJ2-2 TRBD1 NA TRBV5-4 CASSLLGQVHTGELFF TGTGCCAGCAGCTTGTTGGGACAGGTTCACACCGGGGAGCTGTTTTTT
TRBJ2-3 TRBD1 NA TRBV27 CASSLSLLRDRGADTQYF TGTGCCAGCAGTTTATCGCTCCTCCGGGACAGGGGCGCAGATACGCAGTATTTT
TRBJ2-3 TRBD1 NA TRBV7-2 CASSLVDRVGDTQYF TGTGCCAGCAGCTTAGTCGACAGGGTGGGAGATACGCAGTATTTT
TRBJ1-1 NA NA TRBV7-9 CASSILQGRETEAFF TGTGCCAGCAGCATCCTACAGGGTAGAGAAACTGAAGCTTTCTTT
TRBJ2-7 NA NA TRBV29-1 CSVEDRVTYEQYF TGCAGCGTTGAAGACAGGGTAACCTACGAGCAGTACTTC
TRBJ1-4 NA once TRBV14 CASSQRRATNEKLFF TGTGCCAGCAGCCAGCGGCGTGCAACTAATGAAAAACTGTTTTTT
TRBJ2-3 TRBD2 NA TRBV19 CASSAGTSGYSTQYF TGTGCCAGTAGTGCCGGGACTAGCGGATATTCAACGCAGTATTTT
TRBJ2-5 TRBD2 once TRBV27 CASSALAGGRETQYF TGTGCCAGCAGTGCCCTAGCGGGGGGGCGAGAGACCCAGTACTTC
TRBJ1-2 TRBD1 NA TRBV29-1 CSVEGQGADGYTF TGCAGCGTTGAGGGACAGGGGGCCGATGGCTACACCTTC
TRBJ1-2 NA NA TRBV7-3 CASSPTGGGGYTF TGTGCCAGCAGCCCCACGGGGGGAGGAGGCTACACCTTC
TRBJ2-7 TRBD1 NA TRBV27 CASSLGTGGSYEQYF TGTGCCAGCAGTTTGGGGACAGGAGGCTCCTACGAGCAGTACTTC
TRBJ1-5 TRBD1 NA TRBV5-1 CASSPGTGGYSNQPQHF TGCGCCAGCAGCCCGGGGACAGGGGGATATAGCAATCAGCCCCAGCATTTT
TRBJ2-1 NA NA TRBV5-1 CASSFDSSSYNEQFF TGCGCCAGCAGCTTTGACTCGAGCTCCTACAATGAGCAGTTCTTC
TRBJ2-3 TRBD2 NA TRBV5-1 CASSAGRGATDTQYF TGCGCCAGCAGCGCGGGGAGGGGCGCGACAGATACGCAGTATTTT
TRBJ1-5 TRBD1 NA TRBV7-7 CASSLVAPGRDRGSNQPQHF TGTGCTAGCAGCTTAGTGGCGCCAGGTCGGGACAGGGGCAGCAATCAGCCCCAGCATTTT
TRBJ2-1 NA NA TRBV7-6 CASSSGQHNEQFF TGTGCCAGCAGCTCTGGACAGCACAATGAGCAGTTCTTC
TRBJ1-1 NA NA TRBV5-6 CASSLGGNTEAFF TGTGCCAGCAGCTTGGGCGGGAACACTGAAGCTTTCTTT
TRBJ1-5 NA NA TRBV5-1 CASSLATGLNQPQHF TGCGCCAGCAGCTTGGCCACAGGTCTTAATCAGCCCCAGCATTTT
TRBJ1-1 NA NA TRBV9 CASSVGLGGVNTEAFF TGTGCCAGCAGCGTAGGGCTTGGAGGGGTGAACACTGAAGCTTTCTTT
TRBJ2-5 NA few TRBV9 CASSGGTTVSETQYF TGTGCCAGCAGCGGCGGGACCACGGTGAGCGAGACCCAGTACTTC
TRBJ2-1 TRBD2 NA TRBV20-1 CSVWTSGEQFF TGCAGTGTCTGGACTAGCGGTGAGCAGTTCTTC
TRBJ1-4 NA NA TRBV7-9 CASSWGRGASNEKLFF TGTGCCAGCAGCTGGGGGCGGGGGGCCTCTAATGAAAAACTGTTTTTT
TRBJ2-6 TRBD1 NA TRBV6-4 CASSDSIRRQGARANGANVLTF TGTGCCAGCAGTGACTCGATTCGAAGACAGGGGGCAAGGGCAAATGGGGCCAACGTCCTGACTTTC